This is a list of T cell receptor beta chains from one sample in a study of T cell repertoires in cytomegalovirus infection. TCRdb re-called the reads through MiXCR, storing one row per CDR3 protein. The sample includes 250,000 to 400,000 distinct CDR3 sequences, around a quarter of them seen just once. Their antigens are not known. Sequencing used cultured PBMCs, obtained from culture after CMV antigen stimulation. All receptors derive from a human donor in good health (CMV status not recorded). Some clones in this sample may be carry-over from other donors' samples. The CDR3 runs from the conserved cysteine through the conserved F or W. A D gene is named only where the DNA matches it firmly. Clone size appears in some rows only: once, few, many, or a class for an expanded clone.

size	V	J	D	DNA	CDR3
-	TRBV20-1	TRBJ1-6	-	TGCAGTGCTATGGTGGACGGGATATCCCTCCACTTT	CSAMVDGISLHF
-	TRBV7-9	TRBJ2-1	TRBD2	TGTGCCAGCAGCTTAGCCGGACTAGCGGGAAACAATGAGCAGTTCTTC	CASSLAGLAGNNEQFF
-	TRBV7-2	TRBJ1-3	-	TGTGCCAGCAGCTTATTGCCGACCGTAGGAAACACCATATATTTT	CASSLLPTVGNTIYF
-	TRBV5-1	TRBJ2-5	TRBD1	TGCGCCAGCAGCTGGGGGGACAGGGAAGAGACCCAGTACTTC	CASSWGDREETQYF
few	TRBV20-1	TRBJ2-2	-	TGCAGTGCTTTGGCCGGGGAGCTGTTTTTT	CSALAGELFF
-	TRBV4-1	TRBJ1-1	TRBD1	TGCGCCAGCAGCTATCCTCCGGGACAGGCCAACACTGAAGCTTTCTTT	CASSYPPGQANTEAFF
-	TRBV7-2	TRBJ2-1	-	TGTGCCAGCAGCGAGAGCCTTAATGAGCAGTTCTTC	CASSESLNEQFF
few	TRBV28	TRBJ1-5	TRBD1	TGTGCCAGCAGCCCTGGGACAGGGGACAATCAGCCCCAGCATTTT	CASSPGTGDNQPQHF
-	TRBV12-3/TRBV12-4	TRBJ2-1	-	TGTGCCAGCAGCCGAATAGCCGGTGAGCAGTTCTTC	CASSRIAGEQFF
-	TRBV10-3	TRBJ2-3	-	TGTGCCTCTGCGGGACGCGGAAACACAGATACGCAGTATTTT	CASAGRGNTDTQYF
-	TRBV5-5	TRBJ1-4	-	TGTGCCAGCAGCCATGGGCAGGGTCAAGAGGTGTTTTTT	CASSHGQGQEVFF
few	TRBV10-3	TRBJ2-2	TRBD2	TGTGCCATCAGGCCGGGACTAGCGGTCACCGGGGAGCTGTTTTTT	CAIRPGLAVTGELFF
few	TRBV29-1	TRBJ2-4	-	TGCAGCGTTTCTCTAGCCAAAAACATTCAGTACTTC	CSVSLAKNIQYF
-	TRBV29-1	TRBJ2-2	-	TGCAGCGTTGAACCCCCGGGGTCGAGTGGCACCGGGGAGCTGTTTTTT	CSVEPPGSSGTGELFF
-	TRBV30	TRBJ1-1	-	TGTGCCTGGAGTTATTCCCTGGTCACTGAAGCTTTCTTT	CAWSYSLVTEAFF
-	TRBV4-3	TRBJ1-4	TRBD1	TGCGCCAGCAGCCAAGGGCCGGGACAGGGGGTAACTAATGAAAAACTGTCTTTT	CASSQGPGQGVTNEKLSF
many	TRBV12-5	TRBJ2-2	-	TGTGCTAGCGGGAGTAATGACGGGGAGCTGTTTTTT	CASGSNDGELFF
-	TRBV20-1	TRBJ2-3	-	TGCAGTGCTAGAGATCGTTCAACCACCGATACGCAGTATTTT	CSARDRSTTDTQYF
few	TRBV28	TRBJ2-3	-	TGTGCCAGCAGTTTAGAGAAGGGTTTGACAGATACGCAGTATTTT	CASSLEKGLTDTQYF
many	TRBV7-2	TRBJ2-5	-	TGTGCCAGCAGCGTCCTCGCCGGAGCCCAGTACTTC	CASSVLAGAQYF
-	TRBV11-2	TRBJ2-2	TRBD1	TGTGCCAGCAGCGTTCAGGGGGCGACCGGGGAGCTGTTTTTT	CASSVQGATGELFF
few	TRBV12-3/TRBV12-4	TRBJ2-1	-	TGTGCCAGCACCAACAGGAAAATCCTCAATGAGCAGTTCTTC	CASTNRKILNEQFF
few	TRBV20-1	TRBJ1-1	-	TGCAGTGCTAGAGGTCGGGGCAGGATGAACACTGAAGCTTTCTTT	CSARGRGRMNTEAFF
few	TRBV7-2	TRBJ2-5	TRBD2	TGTGCCAGCAGCCTAGTCCCAGCGGGAGTACAAGAGACCCAGTACTTC	CASSLVPAGVQETQYF
-	TRBV10-3	TRBJ2-1	TRBD2	TGTGCCACCGGAGCGGGGGGTTTTGAGCAGTTCTTC	CATGAGGFEQFF
-	TRBV20-1	TRBJ1-2	TRBD1	TGCAGTGCTAGAACCGGGACAGAACATGGCTACACCTTC	CSARTGTEHGYTF
-	TRBV5-1	TRBJ2-3	TRBD2	TGCGCCAGCAGTACGGGACTAGCGGGAGGCCGGGGCACAGATACGCAGTATTTT	CASSTGLAGGRGTDTQYF
-	TRBV5-3	TRBJ2-3	-	TGTGCCAGCAGCCTTCTGCTGCGTCGGGAGTTAATTGATACGCAGTATTTT	CASSLLLRRELIDTQYF
once	TRBV19	TRBJ2-1	-	TGTGCCAGTAGTATGGCCCCTTTTCATGAGCAGTTCTTC	CASSMAPFHEQFF
many	TRBV7-2	TRBJ1-4	TRBD1	TGTGCCAGCAGTACAACAGGGGCGGGTGAAAAACTGTTTTTT	CASSTTGAGEKLFF
-	TRBV14	TRBJ1-1	-	TGTGCCAGCAGCCAAGTCGACGGCCTTAAAGCTTTCTTT	CASSQVDGLKAFF
few	TRBV6-6	TRBJ1-1	-	TGTGCCAGCAGTTACTCGGGGCACCAGGACACTGAAGCTTTCTTT	CASSYSGHQDTEAFF
-	TRBV9	TRBJ2-5	TRBD1	TGTGCCAGCAGCGCTGCAATAGGGGGCGGGGAGACCCAGTACTTC	CASSAAIGGGETQYF
-	TRBV7-9	TRBJ1-3	TRBD1	TGTGCCGCGCGGGGACAGCCTGGAACTGGAAACACCATATATTTT	CAARGQPGTGNTIYF
-	TRBV6-1	TRBJ2-5	-	TGTGCCGCAGGCGGCTCGCGTACCCAGACCCAGTACTTC	CAAGGSRTQTQYF
few	TRBV12-3/TRBV12-4	TRBJ1-5	TRBD1	TGTGCCAGTAATACAGGGGATGGTCAGCCCCAGCATTTT	CASNTGDGQPQHF